Below are 9 T cell receptor beta chains sequenced from a single sample in a study of T cells in Graves' hyperthyroidism and ophthalmopathy. RNA transcripts gave rise to amplified TCR beta CDR3 regions. Primed by the HTBI set, a first-round RT-PCR was run on the TCR CDR3. MiXCR, run by TCRdb on the multiplex PCR reads, gives a single entry per CDR3 protein. The sample gives 300,000 to 450,000 distinct CDR3 sequences, approximately 14% of which show up once; 28% is in the top ten. Sequences were obtained from blood. These receptor sequences come from a woman aged 18-29 years with Graves' hyperthyroidism that later progressed to Graves' ophthalmopathy.

This clonotype was observed many times. The chain recombines TRBV28 with TRBJ2-3; TRBD2 is a possible D gene (5 bases). CDR1 and CDR2 from the germline V gene are MDHEN and SYDVKM. There are 17 residues in the CDR3. Between the trimmed V and J ends, which lost 5 bases and 0 bases, there was a span of 18 bases. The chain's CDR3 is CASSPLQRIASTDTQYF. CDR3 nucleotides: TGTGCCAGCAGTCCTTTACAGCGGATCGCTAGCACAGATACGCAGTATTTT.

Regarding this clonotype: Possible read error: a much larger clone is one base away. Given the absence of the conserved phenylalanine or tryptophan at the CDR3 end, a read error is likely. The chain carries TRBV7-2 and TRBJ2-2; D might be TRBD2 (5 bases). The CDR3 is made up of 13 amino acids. Germline CDR1 and CDR2: SGHTA and FQGNSA. V lost 10 bases, J lost 7 bases, and 16 bases lay in between. The CDR3 DNA sequence: TGTGCCACCAGAAAGGGAGACGGCGGGGAGCTGTTTCTT. Translated: CATRKGDGGELFL.

This clonotype has ten or more counts. This chain's CDR3 is CASSFDLVLGTPTYEQYF. In DNA form, the CDR3 reads TGTGCCAGCAGTTTTGATCTCGTTCTGGGGACACCCACCTACGAGCAGTACTTC. V gene TRBV28 combines with J gene TRBJ2-7, with a weak D call TRBD1 (6 bases). The CDR3 contains 18 residues. Germline CDR1 reads MDHEN; CDR2 reads SYDVKM. Deletions cut 3 bases from V and 2 bases from J, with 23 bases between.

The J gene is TRBJ2-1, the V gene TRBV20-1; 7 bases align to TRBD2. In germline, CDR1 is DFQATT, CDR2 SNEGSKA (reference sequence). This CDR3 region has 13 residues. J gave up 10 bases and V 3 bases, and 9 bases lay outside the gene matches. The CDR3 bases are TGCAGTGCTAGTTCTAGCGGCTCTAGGGAGCAGTTCTTC. Amino acids: CSASSSGSREQFF.

With regard to this clonotype: A much larger clone differs from this one at a single base, so this may be a read error. The conserved phenylalanine or tryptophan is not found at the CDR3 terminus, so this likely reflects a read error. The genes are TRBV5-1 and TRBJ2-7; 7 bases map to TRBD1. The CDR3 consists of 14 residues. The V gene end was trimmed by 4 bases and the J gene end by 5 bases; junction bases not matched to a gene: 9. Per the germline V gene, CDR1 is SGHRS and CDR2 is YFSETQ. In nucleotides, the CDR3 is TGCGCCAGCAGCCCGTCGACAGGGTACCACGAGCAGTACCTC. It is translated as CASSPSTGYHEQYL.

This clonotype was observed many times. The CDR3 protein is CASSRREGLDIQYF. CDR3 sequence (DNA): TGTGCCAGCAGTCGACGGGAGGGCCTGGACATTCAGTACTTC. The J gene is TRBJ2-4, the V gene TRBV13, with 8 bases aligning to TRBD2. The CDR3 contains 14 residues. V lost 6 bases to trimming and J lost 8 bases; unmatched junction nucleotides: 9. From germline, CDR1 is PRHDT and CDR2 FYEKMQ (reference sequence).

Ten or more counts support this clonotype. The chain carries TRBV5-1 and TRBJ2-2; D may correspond to TRBD1 or TRBD2 (5 bases each). From germline, CDR1 is SGHRS and CDR2 YFSETQ. This CDR3 region has 15 residues. Deletions cut 0 bases from V and 6 bases from J, with 12 bases between. The CDR3 sequence is CASSLAASRAGELFF. The CDR3 DNA is TGCGCCAGCAGCTTGGCTGCTAGCAGGGCCGGGGAGCTGTTTTTT.

Many counts were recorded for this clonotype. The chain has TRBV2 and TRBJ1-1, with 7 bases that match TRBD1. With 6 bases clipped from V and 1 base from J, the junction kept 8 bases outside the gene matches. There are 15 residues in the CDR3. Looked up from germline, CDR1 is SNHLY and CDR2 is FYNNEI. CDR3 nucleotides: TGTGCCAGCAGGGTTGGACAGGCGTCGAACACTGAAGCTTTCTTT. Its translation: CASRVGQASNTEAFF.

This clonotype was counted many times. The rearrangement uses TRBV28 and TRBJ2-4; weak D call: TRBD1 (7 bases). V lost 4 bases to trimming and J lost 10 bases, with 17 bases between them. This CDR3 region has 14 residues. The germline gives CDR1 MDHEN, CDR2 SYDVKM. CDR3 residues: CASSSDRAGSIQYF. For the CDR3, the DNA is TGTGCCAGCAGTTCCGACAGGGCGGGAAGTATTCAGTACTTC.